These T cell receptor beta chains were read from a single sample in a study of blood T cell repertoires in COVID-19. Repertoires were generated with immunoSEQ multiplex PCR, while TCRdb's copy carries only in-frame clones and drops some. The sample yields about 180,000 clones, approximately 78% seen once. Sample: peripheral blood. These receptor sequences come from a woman at least 80 years old with COVID-19, enrolled during active disease. CDR3s include the opening cysteine and the closing phenylalanine or tryptophan. Fields, in order: clone size, V gene, J gene, D gene, CDR3 protein, CDR3 DNA. The D gene is left open where the match is weak. Size tells how often a clone was seen (once, few, many) or the class of an expanded clone, and some rows leave it out.

clone size: -; V gene: TRBV7-9; J gene: TRBJ1-1; D gene: TRBD1; CDR3 protein: CASSLWAGGWTEAFF; CDR3 DNA: TGTGCCAGCAGCTTATGGGCAGGGGGCTGGACTGAAGCTTTCTTT
clone size: -; V gene: TRBV9; J gene: TRBJ2-1; D gene: TRBD2; CDR3 protein: CASSVGDGRWGNEQFF; CDR3 DNA: TGTGCCAGCAGCGTAGGGGACGGGAGGTGGGGCAATGAGCAGTTCTTC
clone size: -; V gene: TRBV19; J gene: TRBJ2-4; D gene: TRBD1; CDR3 protein: CASSQGQGTNTPLAKNIQYF; CDR3 DNA: TGTGCCAGTAGCCAGGGACAGGGCACAAATACCCCACTAGCCAAAAACATTCAGTACTTC
clone size: -; V gene: TRBV4-3; J gene: TRBJ1-2; D gene: TRBD1; CDR3 protein: CASSQLPGGGYGYTF; CDR3 DNA: TGCGCCAGCAGCCAGCTACCAGGGGGCGGCTATGGCTACACCTTC
clone size: -; V gene: TRBV28; J gene: TRBJ2-7; D gene: -; CDR3 protein: CASSLLEFYEQYF; CDR3 DNA: TGTGCCAGCAGTTTATTGGAGTTTTACGAGCAGTACTTC
clone size: -; V gene: TRBV10-1; J gene: TRBJ2-7; D gene: -; CDR3 protein: CASSPGGGQTSSYEQYF; CDR3 DNA: TGCGCCAGCAGTCCCGGAGGAGGTCAAACGAGCTCCTACGAGCAGTACTTC
clone size: -; V gene: TRBV6-5; J gene: TRBJ2-7; D gene: -; CDR3 protein: CASSYVLEQYF; CDR3 DNA: TGTGCCAGCAGTTACGTCCTCGAGCAGTACTTC
clone size: -; V gene: TRBV19; J gene: TRBJ1-2; D gene: -; CDR3 protein: CASSISPGRTNYGYTF; CDR3 DNA: TGTGCCAGTAGTATATCCCCTGGGAGAACTAACTATGGCTACACCTTC
clone size: -; V gene: TRBV5-4; J gene: TRBJ2-1; D gene: TRBD2; CDR3 protein: CASSWGLAAYNEQFF; CDR3 DNA: TGTGCCAGCAGCTGGGGACTAGCGGCCTACAATGAGCAGTTCTTC
clone size: -; V gene: TRBV7-2; J gene: TRBJ2-7; D gene: TRBD2; CDR3 protein: CASSLYGTSGTYEQYF; CDR3 DNA: TGTGCCAGCAGCTTGTACGGGACTAGCGGGACCTACGAGCAGTACTTC
clone size: -; V gene: TRBV9; J gene: TRBJ2-1; D gene: -; CDR3 protein: CASSVDTSSYNEQFF; CDR3 DNA: TGTGCCAGCAGCGTAGACACTAGCTCCTACAATGAGCAGTTCTTC
clone size: -; V gene: TRBV6-5; J gene: TRBJ1-1; D gene: -; CDR3 protein: CASSQPPWPEAFF; CDR3 DNA: TGTGCCAGCAGCCAACCCCCCTGGCCTGAAGCTTTCTTT
clone size: -; V gene: TRBV5-4; J gene: TRBJ2-5; D gene: TRBD2; CDR3 protein: CASSRGTSGRAQETQYF; CDR3 DNA: TGTGCCAGCAGCCGGGGGACTAGCGGGAGGGCCCAGGAGACCCAGTACTTC
clone size: -; V gene: TRBV24-1; J gene: TRBJ2-1; D gene: TRBD1; CDR3 protein: CATSDAPGRPYITGGQFF; CDR3 DNA: TGTGCCACCAGTGATGCGCCGGGTAGGCCATACATCACAGGGGGGCAGTTCTTC
clone size: -; V gene: TRBV9; J gene: TRBJ2-2; D gene: -; CDR3 protein: CASSVSTPQYPLHTGELFF; CDR3 DNA: TGTGCCAGCAGCGTCTCTACACCACAGTACCCCCTTCACACCGGGGAGCTGTTTTTT
clone size: -; V gene: TRBV4-1; J gene: TRBJ1-2; D gene: TRBD1; CDR3 protein: CASSQGTGSSGYTF; CDR3 DNA: TGCGCCAGCAGCCAAGGGACAGGGAGTAGTGGCTACACCTTC
clone size: once; V gene: TRBV6-1; J gene: TRBJ1-6; D gene: -; CDR3 protein: CASSEVWRAENSPLHF; CDR3 DNA: TGTGCCAGCAGTGAGGTGTGGAGGGCAGAGAATTCACCCCTCCACTTT
clone size: -; V gene: TRBV12-3/TRBV12-4; J gene: TRBJ2-3; D gene: -; CDR3 protein: CASSTKQGTQYF; CDR3 DNA: TGTGCCAGCAGTACCAAACAGGGTACGCAGTATTTT
clone size: once; V gene: TRBV25-1; J gene: TRBJ2-7; D gene: TRBD2; CDR3 protein: CASSEWGSGRAYEQYF; CDR3 DNA: TGTGCCAGCAGTGAATGGGGTAGCGGGAGAGCCTACGAGCAGTACTTC
clone size: -; V gene: TRBV28; J gene: TRBJ2-1; D gene: TRBD1; CDR3 protein: CASSSLGTGRVNEQFF; CDR3 DNA: TGTGCCAGCAGTTCCCTCGGGACAGGGAGGGTCAATGAGCAGTTCTTC
clone size: -; V gene: TRBV28; J gene: TRBJ2-3; D gene: TRBD2; CDR3 protein: CASSLLVGGTDTQYF; CDR3 DNA: TGTGCCAGCAGTTTATTGGTGGGGGGGACAGATACGCAGTATTTT
clone size: -; V gene: TRBV10-1; J gene: TRBJ2-7; D gene: -; CDR3 protein: CASGTLSSYEQYF; CDR3 DNA: TGCGCCAGCGGGACACTAAGCTCCTACGAGCAGTACTTC
clone size: -; V gene: TRBV20-1; J gene: TRBJ1-2; D gene: -; CDR3 protein: CSAGRGYTF; CDR3 DNA: TGCAGTGCCGGTCGAGGCTACACCTTC
clone size: -; V gene: TRBV7-2; J gene: TRBJ2-2; D gene: TRBD2; CDR3 protein: CASSPFVGLAENTGELFF; CDR3 DNA: TGTGCCAGCAGCCCCTTTGTCGGACTAGCGGAAAACACCGGGGAGCTGTTTTTT
clone size: -; V gene: TRBV3-1/TRBV3-2; J gene: TRBJ1-3; D gene: -; CDR3 protein: CASSPGTGLGGSGNTIYF; CDR3 DNA: TGTGCCAGCAGCCCCGGGACGGGGCTCGGGGGCTCTGGAAACACCATATATTTT
clone size: -; V gene: TRBV6-5; J gene: TRBJ2-7; D gene: TRBD2; CDR3 protein: CASSHLAGSPYEQYF; CDR3 DNA: TGTGCCAGCAGCCATCTAGCGGGGTCCCCCTACGAGCAGTACTTC
clone size: -; V gene: TRBV5-1; J gene: TRBJ2-2; D gene: TRBD1; CDR3 protein: CASSPTFGSSGQGNTGELFF; CDR3 DNA: TGCGCCAGCAGCCCCACCTTTGGTTCTTCGGGACAGGGAAACACCGGGGAGCTGTTTTTT
clone size: once; V gene: TRBV19; J gene: TRBJ1-1; D gene: TRBD1; CDR3 protein: CASNGQGLNTEAFF; CDR3 DNA: TGTGCCAGTAATGGACAGGGATTGAACACTGAAGCTTTCTTT
clone size: -; V gene: TRBV30; J gene: TRBJ1-5; D gene: TRBD1; CDR3 protein: CALDRDSNQPQHF; CDR3 DNA: TGTGCCTTGGACAGGGATAGCAATCAGCCCCAGCATTTT
clone size: -; V gene: TRBV10-3; J gene: TRBJ2-3; D gene: TRBD2; CDR3 protein: CAIKLAGDSDTQYF; CDR3 DNA: TGTGCCATCAAGCTAGCGGGAGATTCAGATACGCAGTATTTT
clone size: -; V gene: TRBV21-1; J gene: TRBJ1-5; D gene: -; CDR3 protein: CASSSLRGYSNQPQHF; CDR3 DNA: TGTGCCAGCAGCTCTCTACGGGGGTATAGCAATCAGCCCCAGCATTTT
clone size: -; V gene: TRBV2; J gene: TRBJ2-2; D gene: TRBD1; CDR3 protein: CASSPQGITGELFF; CDR3 DNA: TGTGCCAGCAGTCCACAGGGGATCACCGGGGAGCTGTTTTTT
clone size: -; V gene: TRBV20-1; J gene: TRBJ1-2; D gene: -; CDR3 protein: CSASISGNYGYTF; CDR3 DNA: TGCAGTGCTAGTATCTCAGGGAACTATGGCTACACCTTC